Below are 29 T cell receptor beta chains sequenced from a single sample in a study of CD8 T cells in Susac syndrome. RNA, at 0.5 to 1 ug, was reverse transcribed with random hexamers. From the immunoSEQ multiplex PCR reads, TCRdb called clonotypes with MiXCR, one entry per CDR3 protein. The table has 140,000 to 150,000 distinct CDR3 sequences, about 95% seen once; the top ten hold around 0.12%. The sample taken for sequencing was CD4+ T cells from PBMCs. The receptors were gathered from a human donor with multiple sclerosis.

V is TRBV29-1 and J is TRBJ1-1; no firm D call. Between the trimmed V and J ends, which lost 7 bases and 7 bases, there was a span of 10 bases. Germline values: CDR1 SQVTM, CDR2 ANQGSEA. The CDR3 totals 10 residues. CDR3 in amino acids: CSGMTNEAFF. The CDR3 DNA sequence: TGCAGCGGGATGACCAATGAAGCTTTCTTT.

This chain connects TRBV7-2 to TRBJ2-2; D call uncertain. The CDR3 is made up of 14 amino acids. Germline values: CDR1 SGHTA, CDR2 FQGNSA. Trimming took 4 bases from V and 4 from J, leaving 10 bases between them. The CDR3 loop is CASSSEPSTGELFF. The CDR3 DNA sequence: TGTGCCAGCAGCTCGGAGCCCAGCACCGGGGAGCTGTTTTTT.

This chain joins TRBV6-6 and TRBJ2-2, with TRBD2 as a possible D gene (5 bases). V lost 2 bases and J lost 6, with 10 bases in between. The CDR3 runs 14 residues. Germline-derived CDR1 and CDR2 are MNHNY and SVGAGI (reference sequence). CDR3 in DNA: TGTGCCAGCAGTTACAACGGGATGCCCGGGGAGCTGTTTTTT. Protein product: CASSYNGMPGELFF.

The rearrangement links TRBV20-1 to TRBJ2-1, with TRBD2 identical over 12 bases. From germline, CDR1 is DFQATT and CDR2 SNEGSKA (reference sequence). The CDR3 consists of 13 residues. V was pared by 5 bases and J by 8 bases, with 4 bases of the junction left unmatched. CDR3 residues: CSASSGRAYEQFF. The CDR3 DNA sequence: TGCAGTGCTTCTAGCGGGAGGGCCTATGAGCAGTTCTTC.

This rearrangement joins TRBV20-1 to TRBJ2-7; 11 bases are a match to TRBD2. The germline V gene has CDR1 DFQATT and CDR2 SNEGSKA (reference sequence). The CDR3 has 13 residues. V gave up 5 bases and J gave up 5 bases; unmatched junction bases: 5. CDR3 sequence reads: CSAPGLADDEQYF. The CDR3 nucleotides read TGCAGTGCTCCGGGACTAGCGGACGACGAGCAGTACTTC.

The rearrangement uses TRBV10-3 and TRBJ1-1; D unclear. V gave up 3 bases and J gave up 1 base, with 6 bases separating them. Germline CDR1 ENHRY, CDR2 SYGVKD. The CDR3 contains 13 residues. In DNA form, the CDR3 reads TGTGCCATCAGTGAAGGGAAGAACACTGAAGCTTTCTTT. Translating gives CAISEGKNTEAFF.

This rearrangement joins TRBV29-1 to TRBJ1-1; D not certain. This CDR3 spans 13 amino acids. Deletions cut 5 bases from V and 0 bases from J, with 10 bases between. Germline values: CDR1 SQVTM, CDR2 ANQGSEA. The CDR3 sequence is CSVLGPVNTEAFF. The CDR3 nucleotides read TGCAGCGTTCTTGGACCTGTGAACACTGAAGCTTTCTTT.

The count of this clonotype is one. The chain has TRBV20-1 and TRBJ1-4; 9 bases line up with TRBD1. The CDR3 spans 12 residues. The V gene's germline CDR1 is DFQATT and CDR2 SNEGSKA (reference sequence). Trimming at V came to 8 bases and at J to 6 bases, leaving 4 bases not matched to a gene. In nucleotides, the CDR3 is TGCAGTTCAGACAGGGGGGATGAAAAACTGTTTTTT. Its protein is CSSDRGDEKLFF.

The V and J genes are TRBV12-3 or TRBV12-4 and TRBJ1-6; no clear D gene. This CDR3 is 13 amino acids long. Trimming left V 6 bases short and J 5 bases short, with 8 bases between. CDR3: CASRGFNNSPLHF. The DNA of the CDR3 is TGTGCCAGCAGGGGCTTCAATAATTCACCCCTCCACTTT.

The chain uses TRBV20-1 and TRBJ2-5; 10 bases fit TRBD2. Germline V gives CDR1 DFQATT, CDR2 SNEGSKA (reference sequence). This CDR3 spans 15 amino acids. Losses at the gene ends were 2 bases for V and 2 bases for J; bases not matched to a gene: 5. CDR3 in amino acids: CSARLAGVWQETQYF. CDR3 sequence (DNA): TGCAGTGCTAGACTAGCGGGGGTGTGGCAAGAGACCCAGTACTTC.

This clonotype has a single count. The rearrangement joins TRBV28 to TRBJ2-7, with TRBD2 as a possible D gene (6 bases). The CDR3 has 13 amino acids. The V and J ends lost 3 bases and 5 bases respectively, with 11 bases between them. Germline loops: CDR1 MDHEN, CDR2 SYDVKM. CDR3 DNA: TGTGCCAGCAGTTTGTCCGGGAGCCACGAGCAGTACTTC. It translates to CASSLSGSHEQYF.

The rearrangement links TRBV20-1 to TRBJ2-3, with D unclear. From germline, CDR1 is DFQATT and CDR2 SNEGSKA (reference sequence). This CDR3 has 13 amino acids. V was shortened by 1 base and J by 2 bases, with 7 bases between the two germline ends. For the CDR3, the DNA is TGCAGTGCTAGAGCAGCCAACACAGATACGCAGTATTTT. Translated: CSARAANTDTQYF.

The chain employs TRBV12-3 or TRBV12-4 and TRBJ2-1; 8 bases are a match to TRBD2. The length of the CDR3 is 15 residues. Losses at the gene ends were 6 bases for V and 12 bases for J; bases not matched to a gene: 16. The chain's CDR3 is CASSLSGAAGRGQFF. The CDR3 DNA follows: TGTGCCAGCAGCCTCTCGGGGGCCGCCGGGAGGGGGCAGTTCTTC.

The CDR3 DNA sequence: TGTGCCAGCAGTTCAGCGGGGGGACATACTGAAGCTTTCTTT. Translating it yields CASSSAGGHTEAFF. The V and J genes are TRBV28 and TRBJ1-1, with D maybe TRBD1 (6 bases). The CDR3 consists of 14 residues. The V gene's germline CDR1 is MDHEN and CDR2 SYDVKM. V shed 4 bases and J shed 5 bases, with 14 bases lying between them. Variable domain in full (rest from reference TRBV28 and TRBJ1-1): DVKVTQSSRYLVKRTGEKVFLECVQDMDHENMFWYRQDPGLGLRLIYFSYDVKMKEKGDIPEGYSVSREKKERFSLILESASTNQTSMYLCASSSAGGHTEAFFGQGTRLTVV.

This clonotype occurred once. The chain is built from TRBV29-1 and TRBJ1-1; no clear D. The germline V gene encodes CDR1 SQVTM and CDR2 ANQGSEA. This CDR3 has 12 residues. V shed 0 bases and J shed 12 bases, with 14 bases lying between them. The CDR3 region is CSVEDPTTLPFF. DNA for the CDR3: TGCAGCGTTGAAGATCCTACAACCTTGCCTTTCTTT.

The table lists this clonotype with a count of one. V usage is TRBV29-1 and J usage is TRBJ2-2, with 9 bases lining up with TRBD1. J gave up 7 bases and V 4 bases, and 4 bases lay outside the gene matches. Per the germline V gene, CDR1 is SQVTM and CDR2 is ANQGSEA. The CDR3 contains 13 residues. CDR3 in DNA: TGCAGCGTTGGGGGACAGGGTGTCGGGGAGCTGTTTTTT. It yields the protein CSVGGQGVGELFF.

The gene calls are TRBV2 and TRBJ1-4; 9 bases are a match to TRBD1. The trim removed 6 bases at V and 4 bases at J, leaving 6 bases unmatched. The CDR3 is 15 residues long. Germline CDR1 is SNHLY and CDR2 is FYNNEI. Here the CDR3 reads CASRGQGLVNEKLFF. In DNA form, the CDR3 reads TGTGCCAGCAGGGGACAGGGTCTGGTTAATGAAAAACTGTTTTTT.

The V call is TRBV20-1, the J call TRBJ2-3; the match to TRBD2 covers 12 bases. This CDR3 region has 16 residues. J gave up 3 bases and V 5 bases, and 9 bases lay outside the gene matches. Germline CDR1 is DFQATT and CDR2 is SNEGSKA (reference sequence). The CDR3 nucleotides read TGCAGTGCTGGCAGACGACTAGCGGGAGAAACAGATACGCAGTATTTT. Amino acid sequence: CSAGRRLAGETDTQYF.

This clonotype was seen once. The chain carries TRBV20-1 and TRBJ2-3; TRBD2 agrees at 8 bases. Germline V gene sequence: CDR1 DFQATT, CDR2 SNEGSKA (reference sequence). CDR3 length: 15 residues. The V segment lost 0 bases and the J segment 6 bases; nucleotides outside the gene matches: 8. For the CDR3, the DNA is TGCAGTGCTAGAGAACTCCGAGCGGGGGTGGATACGCAGTATTTT. Encoded protein: CSARELRAGVDTQYF.

This chain links TRBV7-2 with TRBJ2-3, with TRBD2 identical over 11 bases. Germline V gene lookup returns CDR1 SGHTA and CDR2 FQGNSA. The CDR3 is 13 residues long. V gave up 5 bases and J gave up 12 bases; unmatched junction bases: 7. CDR3 sequence reads: CASSPLTSGEQYF. The DNA of the CDR3 is TGTGCCAGCAGCCCTCTGACTAGCGGGGAACAGTATTTT.

The CDR3: CASSPGQNSYEQYF. CDR3 in DNA: TGTGCCAGCAGCCCGGGACAGAACTCCTACGAGCAGTACTTC. This chain links TRBV7-2 with TRBJ2-7; 7 bases are shared with TRBD1. V was pared by 5 bases and J by 0 bases, with 4 bases of the junction left unmatched. CDR1 SGHTA and CDR2 FQGNSA come from the germline V gene. CDR3 length: 14 amino acids.

The chain links TRBV6-6 to TRBJ1-2; possibly TRBD1 for D (5 bases). CDR1 MNHNY and CDR2 SVGAGI come from the germline V gene (reference sequence). The CDR3 extends over 14 amino acids. V was cut by 2 bases and J by 5 bases, with 12 bases left in between. The CDR3 nucleotides read TGTGCCAGCAGTTACACAACAGGACTATATGGCTACACCTTC. It is translated as CASSYTTGLYGYTF.

The V gene is TRBV19, the J gene TRBJ2-5, with 8 bases fitting TRBD1. V shed 4 bases, J shed 5 bases, and the junction held 9 bases outside the gene matches. Germline assignment: CDR1 LNHDA and CDR2 SQIVND (reference sequence). The CDR3 is 15 amino acids. DNA for the CDR3: TGTGCCAGTAGTAAAGGACAGGGCGTCGTCGAGACCCAGTACTTC. This gives the protein CASSKGQGVVETQYF.

The chain joins TRBV14 to TRBJ2-3, with 8 bases fitting TRBD1. J was trimmed by 1 base and V by 5 bases; bases with no gene match: 2. The germline gives CDR1 SGHDN, CDR2 FVKESK. This CDR3 is built from 14 residues. The CDR3 sequence: CASSGQGGTDTQYF. As DNA, the CDR3 is TGTGCCAGCAGCGGACAGGGAGGCACAGATACGCAGTATTTT.

V gene TRBV5-4 combines with J gene TRBJ1-4; tentative D call: TRBD1 (5 bases). V lost 5 bases and J 8 bases, leaving 13 bases between the germline ends. From germline, CDR1 is SGHNT and CDR2 YYREEE (reference sequence). The CDR3 sequence is 13 residues long. In nucleotides, the CDR3 is TGTGCCAGCAGTTCCAGGGACGACGAAAAACTGTTTTTT. Its translation is CASSSRDDEKLFF.

CDR3 region: CASSALPQGAVNGYTF. As DNA, the CDR3 is TGTGCCAGCAGCGCCCTACCACAGGGGGCGGTCAATGGCTACACCTTC. The rearrangement uses TRBV7-2 and TRBJ1-2; 9 nucleotides line up with TRBD1. From germline, CDR1 is SGHTA and CDR2 FQGNSA. The CDR3 loop spans 16 amino acids. V trimming: 5 bases; J trimming: 6 bases; junction bases outside the gene matches: 13.

The V and J genes are TRBV18 and TRBJ1-1, with a weak D call TRBD1 (5 bases). The CDR3 is 14 residues long. Trimming stripped 3 bases from V and 1 base from J, with 9 bases between. Germline CDR1 reads KGHSH; CDR2 reads LQKENI. This chain's CDR3 is CASSPSGRNTEAFF. The DNA of the CDR3 is TGTGCCAGCTCACCTTCAGGGAGGAACACTGAAGCTTTCTTT.

The sample holds a few counts of this clonotype. The chain employs TRBV5-1 and TRBJ1-1, with TRBD1 as a possible D gene (6 bases). The germline V gene encodes CDR1 SGHRS and CDR2 YFSETQ. The CDR3 totals 14 residues. Trimming took off 4 bases at V and 3 bases at J, with 13 bases between the two ends. This CDR3 is CASSGGSGDTEAFF. In DNA form, the CDR3 reads TGCGCCAGCAGCGGGGGGTCAGGGGACACTGAAGCTTTCTTT.

This chain uses TRBV20-1 with TRBJ2-7; D might be TRBD1 (6 bases). Between the trimmed V and J ends, which lost 4 bases and 2 bases, there was a span of 18 bases. The CDR3 spans 15 residues. CDR1 is DFQATT and CDR2 is SNEGSKA in the germline V gene (reference sequence). The CDR3 DNA follows: TGCAGTGCTACCGAAAACACAGGGTTCCCCTACGAGCAGTACTTC. Translated: CSATENTGFPYEQYF.